This passage covers 17 T cell receptor beta chains from one sample sequenced in a study of T cell responses to AZD1222 COVID-19 vaccine. Measured with immunoSEQ multiplex PCR; TCRdb has only the in-frame clones, and not every one. This sample has about 110,000 clones, with approximately 94% found just once. Sequencing was performed on peripheral blood, taken 28 days after the second AZD1222 dose. These receptors came from an adult who received the AZD1222 COVID-19 vaccine.

This rearrangement joins TRBV5-1 to TRBJ1-3, with D unresolved. The germline V gene has CDR1 SGHRS and CDR2 YFSETQ. The V end was cut by 0 bases, the J end by 0 bases, with 7 bases between. This CDR3 spans 15 amino acids. CDR3 sequence reads: CASSLAQVSGNTIYF. As DNA, the CDR3 is TGCGCCAGCAGCTTGGCCCAGGTCTCTGGAAACACCATATATTTT. The entire variable domain, with the rest obtained from reference TRBV5-1 and TRBJ1-3, is as follows: KAGVTQTPRYLIKTRGQQVTLSCSPISGHRSVSWYQQTPGQGLQFLFEYFSETQRNKGNFPGRFSGRQFSNSRSEMNVSTLELGDSALYLCASSLAQVSGNTIYFGEGSWLTVV.

This chain links TRBV7-6 with TRBJ2-7, with D perhaps TRBD2 (7 bases). Germline V CDR1 and CDR2: SGHVS, FNYEAQ. The CDR3 extends over 19 amino acids. The V and J ends lost 5 bases and 0 bases respectively, with 26 bases between them. CDR3 sequence (DNA): TGTGCCAGCAGCGCCTCTACCGGCTACAGGGCTAGCGGCTCCTACGAGCAGTACTTC. Translating it yields CASSASTGYRASGSYEQYF.

This chain joins TRBV5-6 and TRBJ2-7; 8 bases are a match to TRBD1. The CDR3 has 15 amino acids. V lost 0 bases, J lost 3 bases, and 5 bases stayed unmatched. Germline V gives CDR1 SGHDT, CDR2 YYEEEE. The DNA for the CDR3 is TGTGCCAGCAGCTTGGGGCAGGGGGCGTACTACGAGCAGTACTTC. It translates to CASSLGQGAYYEQYF. The full variable domain, its missing parts supplied by reference TRBV5-6 and TRBJ2-7, is DAGVTQSPTHLIKTRGQQVTLRCSPKSGHDTVSWYQQALGQGPQFIFQYYEEEERQRGNFPDRFSGHQFPNYSSELNVNALLLGDSALYLCASSLGQGAYYEQYFGPGTRLTVT.

The rearrangement uses TRBV9 and TRBJ1-2; no clear D. Trimming cost V 3 bases and J 0 bases, with 9 bases left between them. This CDR3 has 14 amino acids. Germline CDR1 is SGDLS and CDR2 is YYNGEE. The CDR3 sequence: CASSGTDSNYGYTF. The CDR3 nucleotides read TGTGCCAGCAGCGGAACAGACTCTAACTATGGCTACACCTTC.

The gene calls are TRBV5-1 and TRBJ2-7; TRBD1 aligns across 9 bases. The CDR3 consists of 14 residues. Germline lookup yields CDR1 SGHRS and CDR2 YFSETQ. The V gene end was trimmed by 2 bases and the J gene end by 2 bases; junction bases not matched to a gene: 2. CDR3 amino acids: CASSFGTGPYEQYF. CDR3 nucleotide sequence: TGCGCCAGCAGCTTCGGGACAGGGCCCTACGAGCAGTACTTC.

V gene TRBV5-1 combines with J gene TRBJ1-3, with 7 bases aligning to TRBD1. Germline CDR1 reads SGHRS; CDR2 reads YFSETQ. V shed 2 bases and J 2 bases; nucleotides not matched to a gene: 7. This CDR3 is 16 amino acids long. The CDR3 DNA reads TGCGCCAGCAGCTTAAGGACAGGCCTTCCTGGAAACACCATATATTTT. Protein sequence: CASSLRTGLPGNTIYF.

The V and J genes are TRBV13 and TRBJ2-4; 11 positions match TRBD1. Germline assignment: CDR1 PRHDT and CDR2 FYEKMQ (reference sequence). Unmatched junction bases numbered 10, after V lost 5 bases and J lost 7 bases. The CDR3 loop spans 16 amino acids. The CDR3 is CASSGRGGQGANIQYF. CDR3 bases: TGTGCCAGCAGCGGCAGGGGTGGACAGGGGGCGAACATTCAGTACTTC.

This clone appeared once. The chain recombines TRBV7-9 with TRBJ2-2; 7 bases line up with TRBD1. V shed 6 bases, J shed 1 base, and the junction held 17 bases outside the gene matches. The CDR3 length is 19 residues. CDR1 and CDR2 (germline): SEHNR, FQNEAQ (reference sequence). The CDR3 region is CASRGLLDRDGLNTGELFF. In DNA, the CDR3 is TGTGCCAGCAGAGGCCTACTCGACAGGGATGGGTTGAACACCGGGGAGCTGTTTTTT. The full variable domain, its missing parts supplied by reference TRBV7-9 and TRBJ2-2, is DTGVSQNPRHKITKRGQNVTFRCDPISEHNRLYWYRQTLGQGPEFLTYFQNEAQLEKSRLLSDRFSAERPKGSFSTLEIQRTEQGDSAMYLCASRGLLDRDGLNTGELFFGEGSRLTVL.

The rearrangement joins TRBV2 to TRBJ1-5; 9 bases map to TRBD1. The CDR3 consists of 15 residues. V gave up 3 bases and J gave up 6 bases; unmatched junction bases: 6. The germline gives CDR1 SNHLY, CDR2 FYNNEI. CDR3 region: CASSELGQGSQPQHF. Written as DNA, the CDR3 is TGTGCCAGCAGTGAGTTGGGACAGGGTTCTCAGCCCCAGCATTTT.

The chain couples TRBV6-2 or TRBV6-3 to TRBJ2-1; 15 bases line up with TRBD2. The CDR3 has 20 amino acids. Germline values: CDR1 MNHEY, CDR2 SVGEGT. J gave up 7 bases and V 4 bases, and 17 bases lay outside the gene matches. DNA for the CDR3: TGTGCCAGCAGTTCCTTCGGACTAGCGGGGGGGGTATGGGCGTTAAATGAGCAGTTCTTC. Translation gives CASSSFGLAGGVWALNEQFF.

The rearrangement joins TRBV13 to TRBJ1-1; TRBD1 matches at 9 bases. CDR1 is PRHDT, CDR2 FYEKMQ, per germline (reference sequence). J lost 1 base, V lost 3 bases, and 0 bases had no gene match. The CDR3 spans 14 residues. CDR3 sequence (DNA): TGTGCCAGCAGCTTGGGACAGGGGAACACTGAAGCTTTCTTT. This translates into CASSLGQGNTEAFF. The variable domain in full, with the rest retrieved from reference TRBV13 and TRBJ1-1, is AAGVIQSPRHLIKEKRETATLKCYPIPRHDTVYWYQQGPGQDPQFLISFYEKMQSDKGSIPDRFSAQQFSDYHSELNMSSLELGDSALYFCASSLGQGNTEAFFGQGTRLTVV.

This sequence joins TRBV6-5 and TRBJ1-5; D perhaps matches TRBD1 (6 bases). V gave up 4 bases and J gave up 7 bases, with 14 bases separating them. This CDR3 contains 14 residues. Germline-derived CDR1 and CDR2 are MNHEY and SVGAGI. The CDR3 DNA reads TGTGCCAGCAGTTCACAGGGTTTTCAGCAGCCCCAGCATTTT. Protein sequence: CASSSQGFQQPQHF.

This clone has a single count. This chain joins TRBV2 and TRBJ1-5, with D uncertain. Germline CDR1 SNHLY, CDR2 FYNNEI. Trimming took 7 bases from V and 6 from J, leaving 19 bases between them. This CDR3 has 15 amino acids. This CDR3 reads CASTTPSGRGQPQHF. The CDR3 DNA reads as TGTGCCAGCACTACCCCGTCAGGACGCGGTCAGCCCCAGCATTTT.

The chain has TRBV2 and TRBJ2-5; the D gene is possibly TRBD1 (5 bases). Trimming removed 4 bases from V and 6 bases from J, with 15 bases in between. Germline assignment: CDR1 SNHLY and CDR2 FYNNEI. The CDR3 is 14 residues long. The CDR3 reads CASSVRQGGQTQYF. The DNA of the CDR3 is TGTGCCAGCAGTGTTCGTCAGGGCGGACAGACCCAGTACTTC.

The chain couples TRBV9 to TRBJ1-1, with D perhaps TRBD1 (6 bases). The ends were cut back, 3 bases at V and 1 base at J, with 10 bases in the middle. The germline V gene has CDR1 SGDLS and CDR2 YYNGEE. The CDR3 loop spans 14 amino acids. The CDR3 DNA is TGTGCCAGCAGCGGAAGAGGGGGGAACACTGAAGCTTTCTTT. Translation: CASSGRGGNTEAFF.

The chain is built from TRBV27 and TRBJ1-1, with D uncertain. The length of the CDR3 is 14 residues. Germline CDR1 reads MNHEY; CDR2 reads SMNVEV (reference sequence). The V end was cut by 4 bases, the J end by 4 bases, with 13 bases between. CDR3: CASSWRERATEAFF. The DNA for the CDR3 is TGTGCCAGCAGTTGGAGGGAGAGGGCCACTGAAGCTTTCTTT.

The chain combines TRBV12-3 or TRBV12-4 with TRBJ1-6, with TRBD1 identical over 7 bases. This CDR3 region has 13 residues. V lost 8 bases to trimming and J lost 7 bases; unmatched junction nucleotides: 5. The CDR3 sequence is CASGGTENSPLHF. The CDR3 nucleotides are TGTGCCAGCGGGGGGACAGAAAATTCACCCCTCCACTTT.